Below, 9 T cell receptor beta chains from the same sample are listed, as sequenced in a study of blood T cell repertoires in COVID-19. TCRdb keeps only in-frame clones here, not all; method: immunoSEQ multiplex PCR. The sample has tens of thousands of clones; around three quarters are singletons. What was sequenced was peripheral blood. Source of these receptors: a woman aged 80 or older with active or convalescent COVID-19.

The chain uses TRBV6-2 or TRBV6-3 and TRBJ1-5, with 9 bases matching TRBD1. Germline assignment: CDR1 MNHEY and CDR2 SVGEGT. The CDR3 totals 16 residues. Unmatched junction bases numbered 10, after V lost 5 bases and J lost 5 bases. The CDR3 sequence: CASSKTPGQGYQPQHF. The CDR3 nucleotides are TGTGCCAGCAGTAAAACCCCGGGACAGGGATATCAGCCCCAGCATTTT.

The V gene is TRBV6-5, the J gene TRBJ2-1, with 10 bases fitting TRBD1. Germline loops: CDR1 MNHEY, CDR2 SVGAGI. The CDR3 runs to 15 residues. J gave up 7 bases and V 7 bases, and 10 bases lay outside the gene matches. The CDR3 region has the DNA TGTGCCAGCACCCGGGACAGGGGAGGACTGAATGAGCAGTTCTTC. Its protein is CASTRDRGGLNEQFF.

The chain recombines TRBV10-1 with TRBJ2-5, with D possibly matching TRBD1 (5 bases). The germline gives CDR1 WNHNN, CDR2 SYGVQD (reference sequence). V dropped 0 bases and J dropped 5 bases, with 16 bases sitting between them. The CDR3 spans 16 residues. The DNA of the CDR3 is TGCGCCAGCAGTGAGTCGTCCGGACACCCCGTGGAGACCCAGTACTTC. It translates to CASSESSGHPVETQYF.

The chain recombines TRBV5-1 with TRBJ2-5, with D hard to call. V shed 0 bases and J shed 5 bases, with 5 bases lying between them. Germline V lookup: CDR1 SGHRS, CDR2 YFSETQ. The CDR3 has 12 amino acids. The CDR3, as DNA: TGCGCCAGCAGCTTGGCCTCGGAGACCCAGTACTTC. This encodes CASSLASETQYF.

This clone was counted at least ten times. The chain has TRBV28 and TRBJ2-2, with D perhaps matching TRBD2 (5 bases). The CDR3 runs 11 residues. The germline V gene has CDR1 MDHEN and CDR2 SYDVKM. Here the CDR3 reads CASEDTGELFF. CDR3 nucleotides: TGTGCTTCGGAGGACACCGGGGAGCTGTTTTTT.

This clone was seen only a few times. The genes are TRBV18 and TRBJ1-5, with TRBD1 as a possible D gene (5 bases). CDR3 size: 14 residues. Germline CDR1 and CDR2: KGHSH and LQKENI. V was trimmed by 6 bases and J by 6 bases, leaving 15 bases between them. This CDR3 is CASSRSGGGQPQHF. Here the CDR3 DNA reads TGTGCCAGCTCCCGATCTGGGGGAGGTCAGCCCCAGCATTTT.

This clone was observed a handful of times. J is TRBJ1-5 and V is TRBV5-5; D remains unclear. CDR1 and CDR2 from the germline V gene are SGHKS and YYEKEE (reference sequence). With 4 bases removed from V and 7 bases from J, the gap between germline ends came to 12 bases. This CDR3 has 13 residues. The CDR3 protein is CASSRTTAQPQHF. Written as DNA, the CDR3 is TGTGCCAGCAGCCGCACCACAGCCCAGCCCCAGCATTTT.

This clone was observed a single time. This chain uses TRBV28 with TRBJ2-1; 7 bases align to TRBD1. V was clipped by 2 bases and J by 0 bases; unmatched bases: 4. CDR3 length equals 16 residues. Germline V CDR1 and CDR2: MDHEN, SYDVKM. The CDR3, as DNA: TGTGCCAGCAGTTTACGCCGGGACAGCTCCTACAATGAGCAGTTCTTC. Translating it yields CASSLRRDSSYNEQFF. Supplemented by reference TRBV28 and TRBJ2-1, the full variable domain reads DVKVTQSSRYLVKRTGEKVFLECVQDMDHENMFWYRQDPGLGLRLIYFSYDVKMKEKGDIPEGYSVSREKKERFSLILESASTNQTSMYLCASSLRRDSSYNEQFFGPGTRLTVL.

This clone was counted between two and nine times. The chain has TRBV19 and TRBJ1-2; 11 bases are shared with TRBD1. Germline CDR1 and CDR2: LNHDA and SQIVND (reference sequence). This CDR3 spans 14 amino acids. The junction had 7 bases not matched to a gene; V was cut back by 6 bases and J by 7 bases. DNA for the CDR3: TGTGCCAGTAGACCCGGGACAGGGGGTCTTGGCTACACCTTC. This encodes CASRPGTGGLGYTF. Looking up the rest from reference TRBV19 and TRBJ1-2 gives the full variable domain: DGGITQSPKYLFRKEGQNVTLSCEQNLNHDAMYWYRQDPGQGLRLIYYSQIVNDFQKGDIAEGYSVSREKKESFPLTVTSAQKNPTAFYLCASRPGTGGLGYTFGSGTRLTVV.